Shown below are 9 T cell receptor beta chains from a single sample sequenced in a study of breast tumors, draining lymph nodes, adjacent tissues. Samples came from axillary lymph nodes draining the breast cancer. MiXCR, run by TCRdb on the multiplex PCR reads, gives a single entry per CDR3 protein. Of about 200,000 distinct CDR3 sequences listed, about 32% are singletons. Sequencing used axillary lymph node tissue. The receptors shown here come from a female donor with breast cancer. Some clones in this sample may be carry-over from other donors' samples.

Ten or more counts support this clonotype. The V gene is TRBV5-1, the J gene TRBJ1-3, with D unresolved. Germline V gene data show CDR1 as SGHRS and CDR2 as YFSETQ. The CDR3 runs 15 residues. Trimming cost V 3 bases and J 3 bases, with 13 bases left between them. CDR3 sequence reads: CASSSEGSFGNTIYF. CDR3 DNA sequence: TGCGCCAGCAGCTCAGAAGGCAGTTTTGGAAACACCATATATTTT. Filled out from reference TRBV5-1 and TRBJ1-3, the complete variable domain reads KAGVTQTPRYLIKTRGQQVTLSCSPISGHRSVSWYQQTPGQGLQFLFEYFSETQRNKGNFPGRFSGRQFSNSRSEMNVSTLELGDSALYLCASSSEGSFGNTIYFGEGSWLTVV.

This clonotype came up a few times. In this CDR3 the conserved last residue, phenylalanine or tryptophan, is missing, so a read error is likely. V and J are TRBV19 and TRBJ2-1; 8 bases agree with TRBD2. Trimming at V came to 5 bases and at J to 9 bases, leaving 15 bases not matched to a gene. CDR1 is LNHDA, CDR2 SQIVND, per germline (reference sequence). This CDR3 has 16 residues. The CDR3 loop is CASSPRGSGAGSEQFS. In nucleotides, the CDR3 is TGTGCCAGTAGTCCTCGGGGTAGCGGGGCGGGTAGTGAGCAGTTCTCC.

The genes are TRBV4-1 and TRBJ1-4, with a possible D match to TRBD1 (6 bases). Trimming shortened V by 1 base and J by 5 bases, and 17 bases separated the two germline ends. The CDR3 has 17 amino acids. The V gene's germline CDR1 is MGHRA and CDR2 YSYEKL. CDR3 amino acids: CASSQALTGEGNEKLFF. CDR3 sequence (DNA): TGCGCCAGCAGCCAAGCCTTGACAGGTGAGGGAAATGAAAAACTGTTTTTT.

This clonotype was recorded many times. CDR3 DNA: TGTGCCAGCAGTGACAGGGGGGCAACTAATGAAAAACTGTTTTTT. It yields the protein CASSDRGATNEKLFF. This rearrangement joins TRBV27 to TRBJ1-4; 9 bases map to TRBD1. Germline loops: CDR1 MNHEY, CDR2 SMNVEV (reference sequence). Unmatched junction bases numbered 1, after V lost 5 bases and J lost 0 bases. The CDR3 loop spans 15 amino acids.

To note about this clonotype: The conserved final phenylalanine or tryptophan is absent from the CDR3, which likely points to a read error. CDR3 sequence reads: CASSSGTGQETQYS. The CDR3 DNA sequence: TGCGCCAGCAGCTCCGGAACGGGGCAAGAGACCCAGTACTCC. The rearrangement joins TRBV9 to TRBJ2-5; TRBD2 is a possible D gene (5 bases). The germline CDR1 and CDR2 sequences are SGDLS and YYNGEE. The CDR3 contains 14 residues.

The V gene is TRBV20-1, the J gene TRBJ1-6; tentatively, D is TRBD1 (5 bases). The CDR3 has 14 amino acids. Germline V gene data show CDR1 as DFQATT and CDR2 as SNEGSKA (reference sequence). V lost 3 bases and J 9 bases, leaving 15 bases between the germline ends. CDR3 loop: CSASGGGIGSPLHF. Written as DNA, the CDR3 is TGCAGTGCTAGTGGCGGGGGTATCGGTTCACCCCTCCACTTT.

This clonotype came up many times. V is TRBV4-1 and J is TRBJ2-7; the D gene is possibly TRBD2 (5 bases). The CDR3 covers 14 residues. In germline, CDR1 is MGHRA, CDR2 YSYEKL. V was shortened by 0 bases and J by 5 bases, with 11 bases between the two germline ends. The CDR3: CASSQDRGINEQYF. CDR3 nucleotide sequence: TGCGCCAGCAGCCAAGATCGGGGTATCAACGAGCAGTACTTC.

The sample holds many counts of this clonotype. The chain carries TRBV19 and TRBJ1-6; D is ambiguous. The CDR3 loop spans 14 amino acids. Germline CDR1 and CDR2: LNHDA and SQIVND (reference sequence). V lost 0 bases and J lost 7, with 7 bases in between. The CDR3 region has the DNA TGTGCCAGTAGTATAGATTGGTCCAATTCACCCCTCCACTTT. This gives the protein CASSIDWSNSPLHF.

The chain uses TRBV7-9 and TRBJ2-7; the D gene is possibly TRBD2 (6 bases). The CDR3 is 15 amino acids. Germline V lookup: CDR1 SEHNR, CDR2 FQNEAQ (reference sequence). The V end was cut by 3 bases, the J end by 1 base, with 13 bases between. DNA for the CDR3: TGTGCCAGCAGCTTGCGGGACCCTGGGTCCTACGAGCAGTACTTC. It translates to CASSLRDPGSYEQYF.